Below are 30 T cell receptor beta chains sequenced from a single sample in a study of T cells after yellow fever vaccination. From the 5' RACE reads, TCRdb called clonotypes with MiXCR, one entry per CDR3 protein. Here the sample spans more than 15,000 distinct CDR3 sequences, around 4% being singletons. The material was PBMCs, either bulk or a sorted T-cell subset (CD4+, CD8+, memory, or dextramer-sorted; not recorded which), obtained 15 days after the yellow fever booster vaccination. The receptors come from a man between 25 and 39 years old who received the YFV17D yellow fever vaccine.

This clonotype was counted many times. CDR3 loop: CSATRSGASGRGADTQYF. CDR3 nucleotide sequence: TGCAGTGCTACACGCAGCGGAGCTAGCGGGAGGGGGGCGGATACGCAGTATTTT. The chain joins TRBV20-1 to TRBJ2-3, with 12 bases identical to TRBD2. From germline, CDR1 is DFQATT and CDR2 SNEGSKA (reference sequence). The CDR3 is 18 amino acids. The V and J ends lost 4 bases and 6 bases, in that order; junction bases with no gene match: 17.

This clonotype was recorded many times. CDR3 region: CSANGHTPEWTQYF. Written as DNA, the CDR3 is TGCAGTGCTAATGGTCACACTCCGGAGTGGACGCAGTATTTT. The chain recombines TRBV20-1 with TRBJ2-3, with no clear D. Trimming took off 4 bases at V and 9 bases at J, with 20 bases between the two ends. The germline gives CDR1 DFQATT, CDR2 SNEGSKA (reference sequence). This CDR3 region has 14 residues.

In its sample, this clonotype was seen many times. The chain combines TRBV4-3 with TRBJ1-6; D is ambiguous. The V gene's germline CDR1 is LGHNA and CDR2 YSLEER. This CDR3 comprises 16 residues. Deletions cut 0 bases from V and 1 base from J, with 7 bases between. This chain's CDR3 is CASSQDAASYNSPLHF. CDR3 sequence (DNA): TGCGCCAGCAGCCAAGATGCCGCTTCCTATAATTCACCCCTCCACTTT.

This clonotype was seen repeatedly, ten times or more. The V gene is TRBV13, the J gene TRBJ2-7; possible D gene TRBD1, 5 bases. CDR1 is PRHDT and CDR2 is FYEKMQ in the germline V gene (reference sequence). Trimming left V 5 bases short and J 5 bases short, with 7 bases between. This CDR3 spans 11 amino acids. The CDR3 loop is CASSVRDEQYF. For the CDR3, the DNA is TGTGCCAGCAGCGTCAGGGACGAGCAGTACTTC. The variable domain in full, with the rest retrieved from reference TRBV13 and TRBJ2-7, is AAGVIQSPRHLIKEKRETATLKCYPIPRHDTVYWYQQGPGQDPQFLISFYEKMQSDKGSIPDRFSAQQFSDYHSELNMSSLELGDSALYFCASSVRDEQYFGPGTRLTVT.

This clonotype was observed at least ten times. This chain links TRBV7-9 with TRBJ1-1, with 10 bases aligning to TRBD1. The CDR3 spans 13 residues. Germline loops: CDR1 SEHNR, CDR2 FQNEAQ (reference sequence). The V and J ends lost 5 bases and 8 bases, in that order; junction bases with no gene match: 5. CDR3 in DNA: TGTGCCAGCAGCCCAAAGGGACAGGGGGAAGCTTTCTTT. The encoded protein is CASSPKGQGEAFF.

This clonotype has ten or more counts. The chain employs TRBV4-2 and TRBJ2-5; TRBD2 agrees at 7 bases. Germline-derived CDR1 and CDR2 are LGHNA and YNFKEQ. The J segment lost 3 bases and the V segment lost 1 base, leaving 5 bases of the junction unmatched. CDR3 length equals 15 residues. The CDR3 loop reads CASSQGPAGEETQYF. Here the CDR3 DNA reads TGTGCCAGCAGCCAAGGTCCGGCGGGAGAAGAGACCCAGTACTTC.

The table lists this clonotype with many counts. This rearrangement joins TRBV10-3 to TRBJ2-7, with a weak D call TRBD2 (5 bases). This CDR3 comprises 13 residues. Germline CDR1 ENHRY, CDR2 SYGVKD. Trimming left V 10 bases short and J 6 bases short, with 19 bases between. Written as DNA, the CDR3 is TGTGCCACCCAATTGGGAGAACCCGTCGAGCAGTACTTC. As protein: CATQLGEPVEQYF.

By share of the sample, this clonotype is medium-sized. As DNA, the CDR3 is TGTGCCAGCAGTTTGAGTCCCACCGGGGAGCTGTTTTTT. Translated: CASSLSPTGELFF. V and J are TRBV12-3 or TRBV12-4 and TRBJ2-2; D remains ambiguous. The V and J ends lost 3 bases and 4 bases respectively, with 6 bases between them. The CDR3 has 13 amino acids.

Many counts were recorded for this clonotype. This chain links TRBV28 with TRBJ2-1; 8 bases are a match to TRBD2. The V gene's germline CDR1 is MDHEN and CDR2 SYDVKM. The CDR3 is made up of 16 amino acids. The V segment lost 6 bases and the J segment 1 base; nucleotides outside the gene matches: 8. DNA of the CDR3: TGTGCCAGCAGAGCCTTTAGCGGGACGTCCTACAATGAGCAGTTCTTC. This codes for CASRAFSGTSYNEQFF.

At least ten counts were recorded for this clonotype. V is TRBV20-1 and J is TRBJ2-1; 10 nucleotides match TRBD2. Per germline, CDR1 DFQATT and CDR2 SNEGSKA (reference sequence). Trimming took 2 bases from V and 4 from J; bases not matched to a gene: 2. The CDR3 loop spans 14 amino acids. The CDR3 bases are TGCAGTGCTAGACTAGCGGGAGAGTACAATGAGCAGTTCTTC. Protein product: CSARLAGEYNEQFF.

The table lists this clonotype with many counts. V and J are TRBV5-1 and TRBJ2-1; 9 bases match TRBD2. CDR3 length: 15 amino acids. Per the germline V gene, CDR1 is SGHRS and CDR2 is YFSETQ. Unmatched junction bases numbered 10, after V lost 6 bases and J lost 6 bases. This CDR3 is CASTPRVSGSNEQFF. Here the CDR3 DNA reads TGCGCCAGCACCCCCAGGGTTAGCGGGAGCAATGAGCAGTTCTTC. The whole variable domain, remainder taken from reference TRBV5-1 and TRBJ2-1, is KAGVTQTPRYLIKTRGQQVTLSCSPISGHRSVSWYQQTPGQGLQFLFEYFSETQRNKGNFPGRFSGRQFSNSRSEMNVSTLELGDSALYLCASTPRVSGSNEQFFGPGTRLTVL.

This clonotype was picked up many times. The rearrangement uses TRBV27 and TRBJ2-7; 11 nucleotides match TRBD2. CDR1 and CDR2 from the germline V gene are MNHEY and SMNVEV (reference sequence). The V and J ends lost 4 bases and 2 bases, in that order; junction bases with no gene match: 7. The CDR3 totals 16 residues. The DNA for the CDR3 is TGTGCCAGCAGTTCGTCCCAACTAGCGGGGGCCTACGAGCAGTACTTC. Protein product: CASSSSQLAGAYEQYF.

J is TRBJ2-1 and V is TRBV11-2, with 7 bases aligning to TRBD2. The ends lost 8 bases at V and 4 bases at J; junction bases unmatched: 8. The CDR3 runs to 14 residues. CDR1 is SGHAT, CDR2 FQNNGV, per germline. CDR3 protein: CASLLAFGYNEQFF. CDR3 sequence (DNA): TGTGCCAGCCTACTAGCGTTTGGATACAATGAGCAGTTCTTC.

This clonotype was seen at least ten times. The CDR3 spells CSAPRVETQYF. The DNA for the CDR3 is TGCAGTGCGCCCAGGGTGGAGACCCAGTACTTC. This chain connects TRBV20-1 to TRBJ2-5, with D perhaps matching TRBD1 (5 bases). V was clipped by 6 bases and J by 5 bases, with 10 bases between them. Germline CDR1 DFQATT, CDR2 SNEGSKA (reference sequence). The CDR3 totals 11 residues.

This clonotype was seen at least ten times. The J gene is TRBJ1-1, the V gene TRBV6-1; D gene unclear. Germline CDR1 MNHNS, CDR2 SASEGT. The CDR3 has 15 amino acids. Trimming pared 4 bases from V and 11 bases from J, leaving 23 bases between. This CDR3 is CASSGSTENPGEAFF. For the CDR3, the DNA is TGTGCCAGCAGTGGATCGACGGAGAACCCGGGTGAGGCTTTCTTT.

This clonotype is termed medium-sized. V gene TRBV5-5 combines with J gene TRBJ2-1; 7 bases agree with TRBD1. The CDR3 spans 15 residues. Trimming cost V 4 bases and J 7 bases; bases outside gene matches: 11. Per germline, CDR1 SGHKS and CDR2 YYEKEE (reference sequence). CDR3 region: CASSPWQGVPNEQFF. CDR3 bases: TGTGCCAGCAGCCCCTGGCAGGGGGTACCGAATGAGCAGTTCTTC.

This clonotype was seen repeatedly, ten times or more. This sequence joins TRBV6-1 and TRBJ2-5, with 7 nucleotides matching TRBD2. There are 14 residues in the CDR3. With 5 bases clipped from V and 6 bases from J, the junction kept 9 bases outside the gene matches. The germline V gene encodes CDR1 MNHNS and CDR2 SASEGT. The CDR3 DNA follows: TGTGCCAGCAGTCCGACTAGCCCCGAACAGACCCAGTACTTC. Protein product: CASSPTSPEQTQYF.

Ten or more counts support this clonotype. The chain links TRBV24-1 to TRBJ2-2; D gene unclear. V lost 3 bases to trimming and J lost 1 base, with 11 bases between them. Germline CDR1 and CDR2: KGHDR and SFDVKD. This CDR3 contains 16 residues. CDR3 coding DNA: TGTGCCACCAGTGATATTGACACTATGAACACCGGGGAGCTGTTTTTT. It yields the protein CATSDIDTMNTGELFF.

This clonotype was seen many times. This chain connects TRBV29-1 to TRBJ2-3; 11 nucleotides align to TRBD2. The CDR3 spans 14 residues. Germline lookup yields CDR1 SQVTM and CDR2 ANQGSEA. The ends lost 7 bases at V and 6 bases at J; junction bases unmatched: 9. DNA of the CDR3: TGCAGCGCCTTAGCGGGAGGGCTCCTCGATACGCAGTATTTT. Translated: CSALAGGLLDTQYF.

This clonotype occurred many times. This chain links TRBV18 with TRBJ2-3; TRBD2 is a possible D gene (6 bases). Per the germline V gene, CDR1 is KGHSH and CDR2 is LQKENI. Trimming took off 2 bases at V and 2 bases at J, with 20 bases between the two ends. This CDR3 is built from 18 residues. This CDR3 is CASSPRDSLAASTDTQYF. CDR3 DNA: TGTGCCAGCTCACCAAGAGACAGCTTAGCGGCATCCACAGATACGCAGTATTTT.

This clonotype has at least ten counts. The chain has TRBV3-1 and TRBJ1-1; D uncertain. CDR1 LGHDT and CDR2 YNNKEL come from the germline V gene (reference sequence). V was cut by 4 bases and J by 2 bases, with 11 bases left in between. The CDR3 length is 14 residues. CDR3 DNA sequence: TGTGCCAGCAGCCGAACCTATTCAAACACTGAAGCTTTCTTT. The encoded protein is CASSRTYSNTEAFF.

Many counts were recorded for this clonotype. The gene calls are TRBV7-2 and TRBJ2-7; D uncertain. CDR1 is SGHTA, CDR2 FQGNSA, per germline. CDR3 length: 14 residues. Deletions cut 2 bases from V and 6 bases from J, with 14 bases between. CDR3: CASSLSLVGGEQYF. CDR3 in DNA: TGTGCCAGCAGCTTAAGCCTAGTGGGCGGCGAGCAGTACTTC. The variable domain in full, completed from reference TRBV7-2 and TRBJ2-7, reads GAGVSQSPSNKVTEKGKDVELRCDPISGHTALYWYRQSLGQGLEFLIYFQGNSAPDKSGLPSDRFSAERTGGSVSTLTIQRTQQEDSAVYLCASSLSLVGGEQYFGPGTRLTVT.

This clonotype was picked up many times. A junction boundary mismatches the germline segment, possibly from a read error. The chain has TRBV16 and TRBJ1-3; 8 nucleotides agree with TRBD1. CDR3 length equals 17 residues. CDR1 and CDR2 from the germline V gene are KGHSY and FQNENV. CDR3 nucleotides: TGTGCCAGCACCCAATTCCAAACAGGGGGGACTGGAAACACCATATATTTT. Protein product: CASTQFQTGGTGNTIYF.

The sample holds many counts of this clonotype. This chain joins TRBV5-5 and TRBJ2-2; the D is unclear. V was trimmed by 0 bases and J by 1 base, leaving 10 bases between them. The CDR3 is 16 residues long. Germline V gene lookup returns CDR1 SGHKS and CDR2 YYEKEE (reference sequence). The CDR3 nucleotides read TGTGCCAGCAGCTTGGCCTTCGGGCAGAACACCGGGGAGCTGTTTTTT. Its protein product is CASSLAFGQNTGELFF.

This clonotype was counted at least ten times. The chain employs TRBV20-1 and TRBJ2-5; D not certain. With 3 bases removed from V and 6 bases from J, the gap between germline ends came to 8 bases. CDR1 is DFQATT and CDR2 is SNEGSKA in the germline V gene (reference sequence). CDR3 length: 11 amino acids. DNA of the CDR3: TGCAGTGCTAGCCTACTTCAGACCCAGTACTTC. This gives the protein CSASLLQTQYF.

Sample share makes this clonotype medium-sized. The rearrangement links TRBV15 to TRBJ2-1; a possible D gene is TRBD2 (5 bases). V was shortened by 0 bases and J by 3 bases, with 15 bases between the two germline ends. The CDR3 is made up of 17 amino acids. The germline V gene has CDR1 LNHNV and CDR2 YYDKDF (reference sequence). The CDR3 loop reads CATSRDHGLADYNEQFF. The CDR3 coding sequence is TGTGCCACCAGCAGAGATCACGGCCTAGCAGACTACAATGAGCAGTTCTTC.

There are many counts of this clonotype. The rearrangement joins TRBV4-3 to TRBJ2-1; TRBD2 agrees at 8 bases. Per germline, CDR1 LGHNA and CDR2 YSLEER. V trimming: 6 bases; J trimming: 8 bases; junction bases outside the gene matches: 9. The CDR3 loop spans 14 amino acids. This chain's CDR3 is CASSSGTGFDEQFF. The CDR3 nucleotides read TGCGCCAGCAGTAGCGGGACGGGGTTCGATGAGCAGTTCTTC.

This clonotype was recorded many times. The chain joins TRBV11-3 to TRBJ2-2; possible D gene TRBD1, 6 bases. The CDR3 consists of 17 residues. V was pared by 3 bases and J by 1 base, with 15 bases between. Germline V gene sequence: CDR1 SGHNT, CDR2 YENEEA. CDR3 sequence: CASSLAAWGQNTGELFF. DNA for the CDR3: TGTGCCAGCAGCTTGGCCGCTTGGGGACAGAACACCGGGGAGCTGTTTTTT.

This clonotype was seen ten or more times. J is TRBJ2-7 and V is TRBV4-3, with TRBD2 matching 8 bases. This CDR3 spans 15 amino acids. V was clipped by 2 bases and J by 3 bases; unmatched bases: 6. Germline loops: CDR1 LGHNA, CDR2 YSLEER. The DNA for the CDR3 is TGCGCCAGCAGCCAACGACTAGCGTCCGACTACGAGCAGTACTTC. Its translation is CASSQRLASDYEQYF.

The table lists this clonotype with many counts. As DNA, the CDR3 is TGTGCCAGCAGCCTCGGACTAGCGGGATACTACGAGCAGTACTTC. As protein: CASSLGLAGYYEQYF. The V gene is TRBV7-3, the J gene TRBJ2-7, with 12 positions matching TRBD2. Trimming cost V 5 bases and J 3 bases; bases outside gene matches: 5. The CDR3 loop spans 15 amino acids. Germline CDR1 and CDR2: SGHTA and FQGTGA.